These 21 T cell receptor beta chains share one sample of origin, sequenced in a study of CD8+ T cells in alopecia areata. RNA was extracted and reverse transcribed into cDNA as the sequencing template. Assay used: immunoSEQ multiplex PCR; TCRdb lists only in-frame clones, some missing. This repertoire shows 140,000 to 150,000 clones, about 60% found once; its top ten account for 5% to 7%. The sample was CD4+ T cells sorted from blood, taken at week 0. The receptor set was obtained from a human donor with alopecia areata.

CDR3 sequence reads: CASSEQGRSRYEQYF. CDR3 DNA: TGTGCCAGCAGTGAACAGGGCCGGAGCCGCTACGAGCAGTACTTC. J is TRBJ2-7 and V is TRBV6-1, with TRBD1 as a possible D gene (5 bases). V was cut by 2 bases and J by 3 bases, with 14 bases left in between. CDR3 size: 15 residues. CDR1 and CDR2 from the germline V gene are MNHNS and SASEGT.

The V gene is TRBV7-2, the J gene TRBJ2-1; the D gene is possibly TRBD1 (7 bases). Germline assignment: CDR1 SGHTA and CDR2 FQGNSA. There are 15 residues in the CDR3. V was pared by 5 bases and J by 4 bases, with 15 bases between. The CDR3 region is CASSQSQGGYNEQFF. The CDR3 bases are TGTGCCAGCAGCCAATCCCAGGGGGGATACAATGAGCAGTTCTTC.

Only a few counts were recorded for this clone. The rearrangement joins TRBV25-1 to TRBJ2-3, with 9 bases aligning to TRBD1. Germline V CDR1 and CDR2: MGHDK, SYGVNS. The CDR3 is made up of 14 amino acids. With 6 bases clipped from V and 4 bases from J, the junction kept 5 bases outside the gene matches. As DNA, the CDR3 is TGTGCCAGCAGGAGGACAGGGGTCGCAGATACGCAGTATTTT. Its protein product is CASRRTGVADTQYF.

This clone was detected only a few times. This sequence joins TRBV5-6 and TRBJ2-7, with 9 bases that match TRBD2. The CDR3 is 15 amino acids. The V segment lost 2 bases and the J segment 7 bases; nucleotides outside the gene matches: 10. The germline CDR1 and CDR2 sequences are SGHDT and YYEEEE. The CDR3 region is CASSLTGSGGPEQYF. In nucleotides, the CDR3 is TGTGCCAGCAGCTTAACCGGGAGCGGGGGGCCAGAGCAGTACTTC.

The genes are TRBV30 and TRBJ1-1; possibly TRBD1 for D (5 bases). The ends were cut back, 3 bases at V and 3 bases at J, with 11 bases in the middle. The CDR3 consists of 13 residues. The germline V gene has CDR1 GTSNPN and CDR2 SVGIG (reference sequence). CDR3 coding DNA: TGTGCCTGGAGGGTGCGCAGGGACACTGAAGCTTTCTTT. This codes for CAWRVRRDTEAFF.

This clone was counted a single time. The CDR3 DNA follows: TGTGCCAGCAGCGCCCTCGACCTTTACTACACCTTC. It yields the protein CASSALDLYYTF. This chain uses TRBV9 with TRBJ1-2; D gene uncertain. The germline V gene encodes CDR1 SGDLS and CDR2 YYNGEE. The CDR3 is 12 residues long. V was shortened by 3 bases and J by 10 bases, with 13 bases between the two germline ends.

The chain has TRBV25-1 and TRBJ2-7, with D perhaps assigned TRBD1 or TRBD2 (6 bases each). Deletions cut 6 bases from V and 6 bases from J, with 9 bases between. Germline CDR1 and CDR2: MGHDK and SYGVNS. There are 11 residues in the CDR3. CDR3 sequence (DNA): TGTGCCAGCAGGGGGGGCTTCGAGCAGTACTTC. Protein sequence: CASRGGFEQYF.

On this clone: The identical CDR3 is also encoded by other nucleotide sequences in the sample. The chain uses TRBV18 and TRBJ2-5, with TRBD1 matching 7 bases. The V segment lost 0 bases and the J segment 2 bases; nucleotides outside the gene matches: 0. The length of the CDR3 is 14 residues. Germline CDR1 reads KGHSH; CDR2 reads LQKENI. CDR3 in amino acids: CASSPPTGQETQYF. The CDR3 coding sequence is TGTGCCAGCTCACCACCGACAGGGCAAGAGACCCAGTACTTC.

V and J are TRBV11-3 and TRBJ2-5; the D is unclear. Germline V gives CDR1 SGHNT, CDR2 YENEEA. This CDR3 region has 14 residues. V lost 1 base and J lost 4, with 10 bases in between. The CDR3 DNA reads TGTGCCAGCAGCTTAGGATTCCTTGGAGAGACCCAGTACTTC. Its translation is CASSLGFLGETQYF.

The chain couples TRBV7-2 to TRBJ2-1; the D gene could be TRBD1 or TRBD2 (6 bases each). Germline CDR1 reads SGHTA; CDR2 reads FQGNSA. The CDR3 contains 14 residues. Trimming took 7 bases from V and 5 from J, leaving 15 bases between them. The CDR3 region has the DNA TGTGCCAGCAACCTAGGGGGGCCGAACAATGAGCAGTTCTTC. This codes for CASNLGGPNNEQFF.

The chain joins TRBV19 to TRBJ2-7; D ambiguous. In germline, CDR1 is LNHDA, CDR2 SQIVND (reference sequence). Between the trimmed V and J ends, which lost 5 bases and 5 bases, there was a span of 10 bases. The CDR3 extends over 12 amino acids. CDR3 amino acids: CASSPRRDEQYF. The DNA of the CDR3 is TGTGCCAGTAGTCCCAGGAGAGACGAGCAGTACTTC. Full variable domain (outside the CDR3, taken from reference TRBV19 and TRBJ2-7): DGGITQSPKYLFRKEGQNVTLSCEQNLNHDAMYWYRQDPGQGLRLIYYSQIVNDFQKGDIAEGYSVSREKKESFPLTVTSAQKNPTAFYLCASSPRRDEQYFGPGTRLTVT.

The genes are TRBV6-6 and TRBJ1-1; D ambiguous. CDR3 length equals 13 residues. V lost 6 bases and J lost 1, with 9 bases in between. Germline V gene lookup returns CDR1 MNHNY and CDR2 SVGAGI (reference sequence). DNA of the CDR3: TGTGCCAGCAGCTTCCAGGAGAACACTGAAGCTTTCTTT. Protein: CASSFQENTEAFF.

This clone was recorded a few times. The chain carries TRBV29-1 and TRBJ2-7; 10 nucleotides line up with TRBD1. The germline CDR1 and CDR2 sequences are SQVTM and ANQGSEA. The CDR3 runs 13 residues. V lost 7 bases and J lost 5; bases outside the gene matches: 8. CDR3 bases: TGCAGCGCTCGACAGGGGGCAAGGAACGAGCAGTACTTC. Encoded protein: CSARQGARNEQYF.

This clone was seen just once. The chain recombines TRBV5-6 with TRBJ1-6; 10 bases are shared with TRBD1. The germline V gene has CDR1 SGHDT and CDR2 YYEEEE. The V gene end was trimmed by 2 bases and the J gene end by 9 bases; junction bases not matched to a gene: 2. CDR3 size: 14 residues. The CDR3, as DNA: TGTGCCAGCAGCTTAGGACAGGGGGTTTCACCCCTCCACTTT. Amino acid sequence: CASSLGQGVSPLHF.

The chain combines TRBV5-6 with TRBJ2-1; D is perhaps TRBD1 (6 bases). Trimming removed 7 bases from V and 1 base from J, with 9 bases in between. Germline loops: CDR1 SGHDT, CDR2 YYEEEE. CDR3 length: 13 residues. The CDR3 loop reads CASRGGSYNEQFF. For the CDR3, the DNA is TGTGCCAGCCGAGGGGGATCCTACAATGAGCAGTTCTTC.

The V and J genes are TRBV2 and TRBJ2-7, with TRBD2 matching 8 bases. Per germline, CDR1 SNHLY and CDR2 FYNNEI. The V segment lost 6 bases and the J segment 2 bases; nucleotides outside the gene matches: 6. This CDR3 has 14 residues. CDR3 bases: TGTGCCAGCAGCGGAAGACTAGCGCCCTACGAGCAGTACTTC. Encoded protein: CASSGRLAPYEQYF.

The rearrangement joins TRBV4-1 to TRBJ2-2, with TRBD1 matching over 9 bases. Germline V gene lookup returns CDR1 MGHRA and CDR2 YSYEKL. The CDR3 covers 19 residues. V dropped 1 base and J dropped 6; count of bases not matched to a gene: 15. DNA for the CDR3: TGCGCCAGCAGCCAAGGCAGCGGGACAGGGCGAAATCTGGCCGGGGAGCTGTTTTTT. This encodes CASSQGSGTGRNLAGELFF.

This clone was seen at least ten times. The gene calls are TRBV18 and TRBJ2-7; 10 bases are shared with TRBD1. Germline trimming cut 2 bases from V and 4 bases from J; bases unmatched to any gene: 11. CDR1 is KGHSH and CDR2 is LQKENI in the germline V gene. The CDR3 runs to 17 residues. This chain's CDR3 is CASSPSYLDRGRYEQYF. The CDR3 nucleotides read TGTGCCAGCTCACCATCTTATTTGGACAGGGGGAGATACGAGCAGTACTTC.

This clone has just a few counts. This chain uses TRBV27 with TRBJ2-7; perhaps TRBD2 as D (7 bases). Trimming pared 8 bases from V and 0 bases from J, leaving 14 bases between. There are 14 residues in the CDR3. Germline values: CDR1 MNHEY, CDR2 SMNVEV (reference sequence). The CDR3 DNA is TGTGCCAGCGGAAGGGGGGGGAACTCCTACGAGCAGTACTTC. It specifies CASGRGGNSYEQYF.

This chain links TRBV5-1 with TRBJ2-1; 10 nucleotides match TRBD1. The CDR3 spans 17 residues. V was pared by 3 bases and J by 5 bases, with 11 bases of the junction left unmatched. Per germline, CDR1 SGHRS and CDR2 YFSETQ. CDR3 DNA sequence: TGCGCCAGCAGCTGGGAATTGGGGACAGGGGACCACAATGAGCAGTTCTTC. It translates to CASSWELGTGDHNEQFF. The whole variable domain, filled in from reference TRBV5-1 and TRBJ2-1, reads KAGVTQTPRYLIKTRGQQVTLSCSPISGHRSVSWYQQTPGQGLQFLFEYFSETQRNKGNFPGRFSGRQFSNSRSEMNVSTLELGDSALYLCASSWELGTGDHNEQFFGPGTRLTVL.

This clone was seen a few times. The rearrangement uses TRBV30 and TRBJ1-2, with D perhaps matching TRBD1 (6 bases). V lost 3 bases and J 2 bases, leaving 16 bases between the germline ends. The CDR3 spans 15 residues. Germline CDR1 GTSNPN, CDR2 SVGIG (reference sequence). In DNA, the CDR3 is TGTGCCTGGAGGGCCGGACAGCTATCAAACTATGGCTACACCTTC. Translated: CAWRAGQLSNYGYTF.